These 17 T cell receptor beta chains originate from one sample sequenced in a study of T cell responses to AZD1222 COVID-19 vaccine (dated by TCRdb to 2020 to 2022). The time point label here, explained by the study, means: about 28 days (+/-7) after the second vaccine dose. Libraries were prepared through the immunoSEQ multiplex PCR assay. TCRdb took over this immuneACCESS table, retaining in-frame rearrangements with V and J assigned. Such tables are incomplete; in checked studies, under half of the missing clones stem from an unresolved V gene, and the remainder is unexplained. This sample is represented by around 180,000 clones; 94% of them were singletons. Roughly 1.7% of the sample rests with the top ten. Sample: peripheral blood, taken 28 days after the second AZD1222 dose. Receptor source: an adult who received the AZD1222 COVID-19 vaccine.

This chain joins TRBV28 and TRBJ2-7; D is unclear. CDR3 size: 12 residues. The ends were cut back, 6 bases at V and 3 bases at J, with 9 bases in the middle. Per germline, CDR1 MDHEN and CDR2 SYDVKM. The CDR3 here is CASSSVLYEQYF. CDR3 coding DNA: TGTGCCAGCAGCTCTGTCCTCTACGAGCAGTACTTC.

The CDR3 bases are TGTGCCAGCAGTTTATCGCGGGAGCTCTCCGAGCAGTACTTC. Amino acid sequence: CASSLSRELSEQYF. The V and J genes are TRBV27 and TRBJ2-7; 7 nucleotides match TRBD2. Losses at the gene ends were 0 bases for V and 6 bases for J; bases not matched to a gene: 5. The V gene's germline CDR1 is MNHEY and CDR2 SMNVEV (reference sequence). This CDR3 contains 14 residues.

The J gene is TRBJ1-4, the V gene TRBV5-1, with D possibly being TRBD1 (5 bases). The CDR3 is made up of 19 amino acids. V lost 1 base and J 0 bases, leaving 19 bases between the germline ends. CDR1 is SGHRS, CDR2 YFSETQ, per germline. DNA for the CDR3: TGCGCCAGCAGCTTGTGGGGCCAGTCCACCGGGACAACTAATGAAAAACTGTTTTTT. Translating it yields CASSLWGQSTGTTNEKLFF.

Here the CDR3 reads CASSPGQGPHSPLHF. The CDR3 DNA is TGTGCCAGTAGTCCAGGACAGGGACCCCATTCACCCCTCCACTTT. The rearrangement uses TRBV19 and TRBJ1-6, with TRBD1 matching over 8 bases. The CDR3 spans 15 residues. The trim removed 5 bases at V and 8 bases at J, leaving 8 bases unmatched. Germline V gene sequence: CDR1 LNHDA, CDR2 SQIVND (reference sequence).

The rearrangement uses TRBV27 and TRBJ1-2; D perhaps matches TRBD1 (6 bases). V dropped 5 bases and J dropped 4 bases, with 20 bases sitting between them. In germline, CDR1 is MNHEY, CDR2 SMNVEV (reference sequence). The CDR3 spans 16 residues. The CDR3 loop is CASSAFPFDRSYGYTF. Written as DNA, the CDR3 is TGTGCCAGCAGTGCTTTCCCCTTTGACAGGAGCTATGGCTACACCTTC.

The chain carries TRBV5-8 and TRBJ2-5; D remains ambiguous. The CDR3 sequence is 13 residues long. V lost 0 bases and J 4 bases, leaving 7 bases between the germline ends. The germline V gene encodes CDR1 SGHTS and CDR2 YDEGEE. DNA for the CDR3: TGTGCCAGCAGCTTGGAGATCAGAGAGACCCAGTACTTC. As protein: CASSLEIRETQYF.

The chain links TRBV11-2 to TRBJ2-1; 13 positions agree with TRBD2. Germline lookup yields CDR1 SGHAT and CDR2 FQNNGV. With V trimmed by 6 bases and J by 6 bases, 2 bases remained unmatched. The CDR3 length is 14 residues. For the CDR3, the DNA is TGTGCCAGCAGTGGACTAGCGGGAGTCAATGAGCAGTTCTTC. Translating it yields CASSGLAGVNEQFF.

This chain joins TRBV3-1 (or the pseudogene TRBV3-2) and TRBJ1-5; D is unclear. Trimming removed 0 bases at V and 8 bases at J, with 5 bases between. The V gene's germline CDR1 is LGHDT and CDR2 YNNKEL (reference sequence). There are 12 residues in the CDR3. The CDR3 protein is CASSQDGKPQHF. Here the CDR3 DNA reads TGTGCCAGCAGCCAAGATGGTAAGCCCCAGCATTTT.

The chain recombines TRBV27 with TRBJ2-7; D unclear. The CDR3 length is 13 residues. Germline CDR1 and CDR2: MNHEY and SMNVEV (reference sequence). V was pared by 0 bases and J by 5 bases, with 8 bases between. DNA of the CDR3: TGTGCCAGCAGTTTATCCGTATGGCACGAGCAGTACTTC. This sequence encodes CASSLSVWHEQYF.

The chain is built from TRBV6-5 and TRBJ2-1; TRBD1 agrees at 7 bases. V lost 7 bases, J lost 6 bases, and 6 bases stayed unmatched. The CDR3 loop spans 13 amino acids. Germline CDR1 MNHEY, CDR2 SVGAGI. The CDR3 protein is CASTVDRFNEQFF. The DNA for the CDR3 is TGTGCCAGCACTGTGGACAGGTTCAATGAGCAGTTCTTC.

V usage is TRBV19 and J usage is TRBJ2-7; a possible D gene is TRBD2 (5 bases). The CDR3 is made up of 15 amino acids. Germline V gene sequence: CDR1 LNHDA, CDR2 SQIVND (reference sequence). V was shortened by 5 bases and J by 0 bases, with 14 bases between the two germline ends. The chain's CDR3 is CASSPRERSSYEQYF. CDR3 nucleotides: TGTGCCAGTAGTCCTCGAGAGCGGAGCTCCTACGAGCAGTACTTC.

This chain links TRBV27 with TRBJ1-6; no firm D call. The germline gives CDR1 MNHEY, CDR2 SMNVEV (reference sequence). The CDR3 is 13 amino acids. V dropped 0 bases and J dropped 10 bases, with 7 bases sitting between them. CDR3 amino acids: CASSLSIGSPLHF. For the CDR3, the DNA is TGTGCCAGCAGTTTATCGATAGGGTCACCCCTCCACTTT.

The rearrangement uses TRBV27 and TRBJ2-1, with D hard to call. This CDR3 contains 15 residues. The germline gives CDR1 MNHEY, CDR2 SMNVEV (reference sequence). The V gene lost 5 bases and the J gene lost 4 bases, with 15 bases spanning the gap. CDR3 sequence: CASSLTINPYNEQFF. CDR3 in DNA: TGTGCCAGCAGTCTGACCATCAACCCTTACAATGAGCAGTTCTTC.

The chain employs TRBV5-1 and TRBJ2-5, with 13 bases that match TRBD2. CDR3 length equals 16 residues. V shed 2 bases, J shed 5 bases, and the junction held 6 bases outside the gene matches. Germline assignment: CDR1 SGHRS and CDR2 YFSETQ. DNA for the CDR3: TGCGCCAGCAGCTTACTAGCGGGGGGGCCGTGGGAGACCCAGTACTTC. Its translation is CASSLLAGGPWETQYF.

The CDR3 spells CASVAFLDSGEDGYTF. In DNA form, the CDR3 reads TGTGCCAGCGTCGCTTTTTTGGACAGCGGTGAAGATGGCTACACCTTC. The chain uses TRBV4-2 and TRBJ1-2, with TRBD1 as a possible D gene (6 bases). In germline, CDR1 is LGHNA, CDR2 YNFKEQ. Trimming stripped 8 bases from V and 6 bases from J, with 25 bases between. The CDR3 is 16 amino acids.

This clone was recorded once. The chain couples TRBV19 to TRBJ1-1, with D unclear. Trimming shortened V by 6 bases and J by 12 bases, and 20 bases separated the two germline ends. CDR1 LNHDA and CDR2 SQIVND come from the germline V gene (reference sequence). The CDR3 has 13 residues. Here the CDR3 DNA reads TGTGCCAGTAGCATGAATGCGGGGATGTCAACTTTCTTT. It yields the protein CASSMNAGMSTFF.

The CDR3 loop is CASRQRGTGELFF. DNA of the CDR3: TGTGCCAGCAGGCAGAGGGGCACCGGGGAGCTGTTTTTT. V and J are TRBV12-3 or TRBV12-4 and TRBJ2-2, with D perhaps assigned TRBD1 or TRBD2 (5 bases each). The CDR3 extends over 13 amino acids. Trimming left V 6 bases short and J 4 bases short, with 9 bases between.